The clone carrying this T cell receptor (beta chain) was counted only a few times. Its antigen is still unknown. Measured with immunoSEQ multiplex PCR; TCRdb has only the in-frame clones, and not every one. Counted here are about 130,000 clones, approximately 89% occurring once; the ten biggest clones make up more than 9%. The data originate from a study of T cell responses to AZD1222 COVID-19 vaccine. Study-level points and caveats: Clonal diversity may have been underestimated in mostly white British donors.

The CDR3 totals 14 residues. Trimming removed 6 bases from V and 8 bases from J; junction bases left unmatched: 11. The germline CDR1 and CDR2 sequences are MNHEY and SVGAGI. The TCR was taken from an adult in good health. The sample here was peripheral blood, taken on day 0 of AZD1222 vaccination. V and J are TRBV6-5 and TRBJ1-2; 8 nucleotides match TRBD1. The CDR3 loop reads CASSPGGLRGGYTF. For the CDR3, the DNA is TGTGCCAGCAGCCCAGGGGGCTTAAGAGGAGGCTACACCTTC.